The 10 T cell receptor beta chains listed next were all sequenced from one sample in a study of T cell changes during pregnancy in multiple sclerosis. The data were produced by immunoSEQ multiplex PCR, yet TCRdb's version contains in-frame clones alone and is incomplete. The sample has some 60,000 clones, approximately 87% seen once. Sequencing was done on a sample of peripheral blood from another person, used as feeder cells. The receptors stem from a human donor whose cells served as feeder cells for cultures in a pregnancy study.

This chain joins TRBV7-2 and TRBJ1-1; perhaps TRBD1 as D (5 bases). The CDR3 has 13 amino acids. V gave up 5 bases and J gave up 10 bases, with 17 bases separating them. The germline gives CDR1 SGHTA, CDR2 FQGNSA. The CDR3 here is CASSQMRGGAAFF. In DNA form, the CDR3 reads TGTGCCAGCAGCCAAATGAGGGGAGGGGCAGCTTTCTTT.

The rearrangement uses TRBV7-2 and TRBJ2-4; maybe TRBD2 (6 bases). The CDR3 loop spans 18 amino acids. V was trimmed by 7 bases and J by 0 bases, leaving 22 bases between them. Per the germline V gene, CDR1 is SGHTA and CDR2 is FQGNSA. The CDR3 DNA is TGTGCCAGCAACACGGACAATTTTGGAGGGCTAGCCAAAAACATTCAGTACTTC. As protein: CASNTDNFGGLAKNIQYF.

V gene TRBV12-1 combines with J gene TRBJ2-5; the DNA was not used to check the table's D call, TRBD2. TRBV12-1 is a documented pseudogene. This CDR3 has 18 residues. CDR3 sequence reads: CASSPTSGHRIRQETQYF. In nucleotides, the CDR3 is TGTGCCAGCAGTCCCACTAGCGGGCACCGGATCCGGCAAGAGACCCAGTACTTC.

The rearrangement links TRBV19 to TRBJ2-6; a weak D match, TRBD1 (5 bases). The CDR3 runs 15 residues. Trimming pared 4 bases from V and 3 bases from J, leaving 10 bases between. Germline V gene sequence: CDR1 LNHDA, CDR2 SQIVND (reference sequence). The CDR3, as DNA: TGTGCCAGTAGTAGGCTTCAGGGTGGGGCCAACGTCCTGACTTTC. Translated, it gives CASSRLQGGANVLTF.

The genes are TRBV15 and TRBJ2-2, with 11 bases lining up with TRBD2. V shed 9 bases and J 1 base; nucleotides not matched to a gene: 13. The CDR3 extends over 18 amino acids. Germline assignment: CDR1 LNHNV and CDR2 YYDKDF (reference sequence). The DNA of the CDR3 is TGTGCCACTCACAGATCCCTAGCGGGAGGCGGGAACACCGGGGAGCTGTTTTTT. Translating it yields CATHRSLAGGGNTGELFF.

The chain employs TRBV7-6 and TRBJ2-1, with 7 bases lining up with TRBD2. CDR3 length equals 14 residues. Germline CDR1 and CDR2: SGHVS and FNYEAQ. The trim removed 3 bases at V and 5 bases at J, leaving 4 bases unmatched. The CDR3 spells CASSLGGPNNEQFF. CDR3 DNA sequence: TGTGCCAGCAGCTTGGGAGGGCCTAACAATGAGCAGTTCTTC.

The chain couples TRBV19 to TRBJ2-6, with TRBD1 as a possible D gene (5 bases). Germline CDR1 LNHDA, CDR2 SQIVND (reference sequence). V was trimmed by 6 bases and J by 0 bases, leaving 9 bases between them. The CDR3 loop spans 15 amino acids. The CDR3 reads CASRNTGSGANVLTF. The CDR3 nucleotides read TGTGCCAGTAGAAACACAGGCTCTGGGGCCAACGTCCTGACTTTC.

V usage is TRBV2 and J usage is TRBJ1-2; TRBD1 is a possible D gene (5 bases). Looked up from germline, CDR1 is SNHLY and CDR2 is FYNNEI. Trimming removed 0 bases at V and 4 bases at J, with 9 bases between. CDR3 length: 14 amino acids. CDR3 sequence (DNA): TGTGCCAGCAGTGAAGCGACAGCGGGCTATGGCTACACCTTC. Protein: CASSEATAGYGYTF.

This clone occurred a few times. J is TRBJ1-3 and V is TRBV5-4, with TRBD1 as a possible D gene (6 bases). V lost 0 bases and J lost 5, with 9 bases in between. The CDR3 consists of 14 residues. Germline CDR1 reads SGHNT; CDR2 reads YYREEE (reference sequence). The CDR3 DNA reads TGTGCCAGCAGCTTGGGGACAGCTAGAAACACCATATATTTT. The encoded protein is CASSLGTARNTIYF. The variable domain in full, with the rest retrieved from reference TRBV5-4 and TRBJ1-3, is ETGVTQSPTHLIKTRGQQVTLRCSSQSGHNTVSWYQQALGQGPQFIFQYYREEENGRGNFPPRFSGLQFPNYSSELNVNALELDDSALYLCASSLGTARNTIYFGEGSWLTVV.

The chain has TRBV7-9 and TRBJ2-1; 11 bases are shared with TRBD2. The V gene's germline CDR1 is SEHNR and CDR2 FQNEAQ (reference sequence). This CDR3 has 14 residues. J gave up 15 bases and V 3 bases, and 10 bases lay outside the gene matches. The CDR3: CASSLVSTSGTWFF. CDR3 nucleotide sequence: TGTGCCAGCAGCTTGGTTTCGACTAGCGGGACTTGGTTCTTC.